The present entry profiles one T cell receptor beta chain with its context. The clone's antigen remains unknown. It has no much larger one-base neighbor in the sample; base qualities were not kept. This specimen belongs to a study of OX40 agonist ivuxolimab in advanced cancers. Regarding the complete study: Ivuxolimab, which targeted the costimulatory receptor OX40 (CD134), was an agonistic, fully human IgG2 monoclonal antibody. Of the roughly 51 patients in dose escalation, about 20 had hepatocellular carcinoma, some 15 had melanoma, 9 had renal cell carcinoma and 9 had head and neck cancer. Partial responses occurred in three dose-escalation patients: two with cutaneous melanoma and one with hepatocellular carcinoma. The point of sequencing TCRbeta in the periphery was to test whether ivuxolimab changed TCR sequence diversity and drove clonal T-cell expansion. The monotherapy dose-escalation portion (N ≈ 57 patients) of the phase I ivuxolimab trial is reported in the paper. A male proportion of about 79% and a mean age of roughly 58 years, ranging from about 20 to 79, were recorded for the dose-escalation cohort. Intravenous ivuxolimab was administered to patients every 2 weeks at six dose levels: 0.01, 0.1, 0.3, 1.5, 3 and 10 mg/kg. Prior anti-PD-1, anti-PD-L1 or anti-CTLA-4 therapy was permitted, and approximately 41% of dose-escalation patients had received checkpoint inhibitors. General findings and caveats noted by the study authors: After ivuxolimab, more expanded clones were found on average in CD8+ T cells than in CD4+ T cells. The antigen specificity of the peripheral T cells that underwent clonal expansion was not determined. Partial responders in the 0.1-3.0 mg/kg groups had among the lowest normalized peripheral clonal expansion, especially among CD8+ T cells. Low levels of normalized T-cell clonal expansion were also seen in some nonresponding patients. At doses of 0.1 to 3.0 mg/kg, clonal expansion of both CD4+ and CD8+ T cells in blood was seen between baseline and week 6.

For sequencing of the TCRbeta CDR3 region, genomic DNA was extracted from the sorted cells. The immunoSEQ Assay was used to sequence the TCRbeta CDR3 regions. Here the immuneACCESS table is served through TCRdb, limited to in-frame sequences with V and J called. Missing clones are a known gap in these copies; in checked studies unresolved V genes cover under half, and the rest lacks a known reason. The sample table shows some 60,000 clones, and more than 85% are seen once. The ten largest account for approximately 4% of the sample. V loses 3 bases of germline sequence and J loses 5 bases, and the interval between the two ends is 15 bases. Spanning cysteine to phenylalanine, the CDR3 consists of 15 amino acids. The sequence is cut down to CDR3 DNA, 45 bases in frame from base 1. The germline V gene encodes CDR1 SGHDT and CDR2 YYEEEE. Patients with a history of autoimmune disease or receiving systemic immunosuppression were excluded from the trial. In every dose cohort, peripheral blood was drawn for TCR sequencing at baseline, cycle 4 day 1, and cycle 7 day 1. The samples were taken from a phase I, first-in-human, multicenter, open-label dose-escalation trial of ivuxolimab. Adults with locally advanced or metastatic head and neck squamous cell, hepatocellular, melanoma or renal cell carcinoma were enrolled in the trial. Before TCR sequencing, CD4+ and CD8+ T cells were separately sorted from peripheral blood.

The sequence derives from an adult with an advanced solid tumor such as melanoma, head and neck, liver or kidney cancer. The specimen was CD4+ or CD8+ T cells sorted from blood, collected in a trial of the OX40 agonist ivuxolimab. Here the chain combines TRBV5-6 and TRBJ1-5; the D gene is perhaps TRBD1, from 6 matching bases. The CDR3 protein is CASSSEGGADQPQHF. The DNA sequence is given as TGTGCCAGCAGCTCGGAAGGGGGGGCGGATCAGCCCCAGCATTTT.